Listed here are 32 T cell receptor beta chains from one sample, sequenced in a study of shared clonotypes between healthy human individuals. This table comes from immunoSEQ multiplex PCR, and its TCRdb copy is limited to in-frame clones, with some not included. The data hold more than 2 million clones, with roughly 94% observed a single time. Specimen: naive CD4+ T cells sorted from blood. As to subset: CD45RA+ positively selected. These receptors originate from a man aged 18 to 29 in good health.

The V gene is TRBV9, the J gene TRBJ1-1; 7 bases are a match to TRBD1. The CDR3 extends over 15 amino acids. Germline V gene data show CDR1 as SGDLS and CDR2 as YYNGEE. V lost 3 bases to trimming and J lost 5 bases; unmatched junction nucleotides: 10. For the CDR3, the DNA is TGTGCCAGCAGCGGGAGGGCAGGGGGTTATACTGAAGCTTTCTTT. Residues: CASSGRAGGYTEAFF. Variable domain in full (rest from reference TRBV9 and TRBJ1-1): DSGVTQTPKHLITATGQRVTLRCSPRSGDLSVYWYQQSLDQGLQFLIQYYNGEERAKGNILERFSAQQFPDLHSELNLSSLELGDSALYFCASSGRAGGYTEAFFGQGTRLTVV.

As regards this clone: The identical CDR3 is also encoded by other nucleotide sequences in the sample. The CDR3 reads CASSLGQGLGAFF. The DNA for the CDR3 is TGTGCCAGCAGCTTAGGGCAGGGTCTAGGAGCTTTCTTT. This chain joins TRBV7-2 and TRBJ1-1; possibly TRBD1 for D (5 bases). V gave up 1 base and J gave up 10 bases, with 13 bases separating them. The CDR3 runs to 13 residues. Germline assignment: CDR1 SGHTA and CDR2 FQGNSA.

The CDR3: CASSLKDSGIFDGYTF. In DNA, the CDR3 is TGTGCCAGCAGCTTAAAAGACTCAGGGATTTTCGATGGCTACACCTTC. V gene TRBV7-9 combines with J gene TRBJ1-2; possible D gene TRBD1, 5 bases. The germline CDR1 and CDR2 sequences are SEHNR and FQNEAQ (reference sequence). The CDR3 totals 16 residues. With 2 bases removed from V and 6 bases from J, the gap between germline ends came to 19 bases.

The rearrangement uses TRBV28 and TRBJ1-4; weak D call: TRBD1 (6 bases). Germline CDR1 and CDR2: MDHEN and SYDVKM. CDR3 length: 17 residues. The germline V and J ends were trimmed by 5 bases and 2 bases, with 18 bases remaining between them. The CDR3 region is CASSLGGAPLTNEKLFF. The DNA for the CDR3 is TGTGCCAGCAGTCTTGGGGGCGCGCCCCTCACTAATGAAAAACTGTTTTTT.

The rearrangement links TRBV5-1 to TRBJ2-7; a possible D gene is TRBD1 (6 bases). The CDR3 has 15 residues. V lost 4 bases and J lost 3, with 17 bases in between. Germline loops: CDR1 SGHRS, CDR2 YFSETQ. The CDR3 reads CASSPAGTSNYEQYF. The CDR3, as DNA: TGCGCCAGCAGCCCCGCCGGGACATCGAACTACGAGCAGTACTTC. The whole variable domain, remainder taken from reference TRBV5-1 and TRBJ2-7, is KAGVTQTPRYLIKTRGQQVTLSCSPISGHRSVSWYQQTPGQGLQFLFEYFSETQRNKGNFPGRFSGRQFSNSRSEMNVSTLELGDSALYLCASSPAGTSNYEQYFGPGTRLTVT.

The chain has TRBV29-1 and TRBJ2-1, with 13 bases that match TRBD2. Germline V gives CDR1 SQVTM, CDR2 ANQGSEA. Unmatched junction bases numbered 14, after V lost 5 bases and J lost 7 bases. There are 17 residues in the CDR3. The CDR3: CSVLGTGLAGAWNEQFF. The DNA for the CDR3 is TGCAGCGTTCTGGGAACAGGACTAGCGGGAGCTTGGAATGAGCAGTTCTTC.

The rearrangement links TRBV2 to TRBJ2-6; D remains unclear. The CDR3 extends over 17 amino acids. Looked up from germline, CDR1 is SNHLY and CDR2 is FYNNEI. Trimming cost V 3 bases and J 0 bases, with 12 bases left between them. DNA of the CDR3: TGTGCCAGCAGTGACCTTTTACCGTTCTCTGGGGCCAACGTCCTGACTTTC. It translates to CASSDLLPFSGANVLTF. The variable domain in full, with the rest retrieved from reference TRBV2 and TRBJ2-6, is EPEVTQTPSHQVTQMGQEVILRCVPISNHLYFYWYRQILGQKVEFLVSFYNNEISEKSEIFDDQFSVERPDGSNFTLKIRSTKLEDSAMYFCASSDLLPFSGANVLTFGAGSRLTVL.

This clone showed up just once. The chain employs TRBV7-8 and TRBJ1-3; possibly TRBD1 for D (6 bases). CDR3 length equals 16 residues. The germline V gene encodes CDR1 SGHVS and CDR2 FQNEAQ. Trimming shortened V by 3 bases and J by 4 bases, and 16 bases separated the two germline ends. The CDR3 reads CASSLRTESAGNTIYF. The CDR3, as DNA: TGTGCCAGCAGCTTGAGGACAGAATCGGCCGGAAACACCATATATTTT. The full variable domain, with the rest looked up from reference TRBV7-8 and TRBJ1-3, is GAGVSQSPRYKVAKRGQDVALRCDPISGHVSLFWYQQALGQGPEFLTYFQNEAQLDKSGLPSDRFFAERPEGSVSTLKIQRTQQEDSAVYLCASSLRTESAGNTIYFGEGSWLTVV.

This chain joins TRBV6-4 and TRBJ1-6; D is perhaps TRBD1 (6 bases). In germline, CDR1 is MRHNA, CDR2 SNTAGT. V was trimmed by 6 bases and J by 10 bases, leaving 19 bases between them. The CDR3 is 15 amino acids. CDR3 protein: CASRRQGGDRSPLHF. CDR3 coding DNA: TGTGCCAGCAGAAGACAAGGGGGGGATCGGTCACCCCTCCACTTT.

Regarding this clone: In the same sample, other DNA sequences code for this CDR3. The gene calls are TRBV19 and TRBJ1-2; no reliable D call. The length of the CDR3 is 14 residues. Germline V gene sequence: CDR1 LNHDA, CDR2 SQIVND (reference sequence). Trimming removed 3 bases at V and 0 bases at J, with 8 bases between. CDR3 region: CASSISRTNYGYTF. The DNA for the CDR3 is TGTGCCAGTAGTATTTCCAGGACTAACTATGGCTACACCTTC.

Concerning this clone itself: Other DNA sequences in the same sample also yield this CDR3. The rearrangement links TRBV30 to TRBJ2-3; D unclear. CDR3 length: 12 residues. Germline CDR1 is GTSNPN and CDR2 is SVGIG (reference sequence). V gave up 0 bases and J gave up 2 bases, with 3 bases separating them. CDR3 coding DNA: TGTGCCTGGAGTGTAAACACAGATACGCAGTATTTT. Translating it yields CAWSVNTDTQYF.

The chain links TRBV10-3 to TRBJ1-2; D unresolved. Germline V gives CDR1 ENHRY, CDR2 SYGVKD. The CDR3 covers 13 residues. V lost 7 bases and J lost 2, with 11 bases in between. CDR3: CAITPNANYGYTF. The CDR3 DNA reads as TGTGCCATCACTCCGAACGCCAACTATGGCTACACCTTC.

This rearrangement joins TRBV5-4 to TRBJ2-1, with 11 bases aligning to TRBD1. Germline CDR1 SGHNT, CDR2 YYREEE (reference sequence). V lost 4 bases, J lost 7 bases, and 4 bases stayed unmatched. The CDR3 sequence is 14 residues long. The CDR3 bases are TGTGCCAGCAGCCCGGACAGGGGGCGGAATGAGCAGTTCTTC. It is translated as CASSPDRGRNEQFF.

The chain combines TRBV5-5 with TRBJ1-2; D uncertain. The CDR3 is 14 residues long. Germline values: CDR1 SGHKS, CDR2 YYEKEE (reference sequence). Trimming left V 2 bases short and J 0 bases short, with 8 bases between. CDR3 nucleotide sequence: TGTGCCAGCAGCTTTAGAAGGGCTAACTATGGCTACACCTTC. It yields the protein CASSFRRANYGYTF.

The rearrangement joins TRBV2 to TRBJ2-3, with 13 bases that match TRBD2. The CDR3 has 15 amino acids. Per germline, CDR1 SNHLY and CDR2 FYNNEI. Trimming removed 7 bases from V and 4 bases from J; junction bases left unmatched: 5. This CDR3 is CASTRTSGGPDTQYF. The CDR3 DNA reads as TGTGCCAGCACTAGGACTAGCGGGGGCCCAGATACGCAGTATTTT.

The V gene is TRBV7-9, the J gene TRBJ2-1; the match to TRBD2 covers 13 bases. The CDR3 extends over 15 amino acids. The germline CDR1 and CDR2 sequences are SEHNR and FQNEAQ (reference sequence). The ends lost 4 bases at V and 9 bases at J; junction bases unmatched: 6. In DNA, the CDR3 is TGTGCCAGCAGCTCCGGACTAGCGGGGGCTGGTGAGCAGTTCTTC. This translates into CASSSGLAGAGEQFF.

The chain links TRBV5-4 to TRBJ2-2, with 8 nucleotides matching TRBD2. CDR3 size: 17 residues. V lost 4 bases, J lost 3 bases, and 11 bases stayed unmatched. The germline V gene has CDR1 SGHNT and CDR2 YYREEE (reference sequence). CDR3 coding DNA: TGTGCCAGCAGCACCGGTGGACTAGCAGGCGACACCGGGGAGCTGTTTTTT. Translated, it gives CASSTGGLAGDTGELFF.

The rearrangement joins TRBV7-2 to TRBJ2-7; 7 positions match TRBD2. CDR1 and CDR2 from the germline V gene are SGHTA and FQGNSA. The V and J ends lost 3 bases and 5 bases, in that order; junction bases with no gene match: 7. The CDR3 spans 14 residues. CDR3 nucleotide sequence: TGTGCCAGCAGCTTTGAGGGAGGGCCTGACGAGCAGTACTTC. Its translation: CASSFEGGPDEQYF.

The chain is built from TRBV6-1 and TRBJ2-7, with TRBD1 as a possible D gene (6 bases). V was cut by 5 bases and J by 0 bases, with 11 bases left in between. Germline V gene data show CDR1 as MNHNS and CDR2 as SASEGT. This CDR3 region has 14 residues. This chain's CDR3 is CASSRDTLSYEQYF. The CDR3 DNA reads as TGTGCCAGCAGTCGGGACACCCTCTCCTACGAGCAGTACTTC.

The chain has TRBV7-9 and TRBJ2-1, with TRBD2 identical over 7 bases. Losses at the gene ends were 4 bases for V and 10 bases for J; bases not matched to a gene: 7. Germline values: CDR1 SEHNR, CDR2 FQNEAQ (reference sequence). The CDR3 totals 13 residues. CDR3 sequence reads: CASSSLTSLEQFF. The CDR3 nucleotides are TGTGCCAGCAGCTCCCTGACTAGCTTAGAGCAGTTCTTC.

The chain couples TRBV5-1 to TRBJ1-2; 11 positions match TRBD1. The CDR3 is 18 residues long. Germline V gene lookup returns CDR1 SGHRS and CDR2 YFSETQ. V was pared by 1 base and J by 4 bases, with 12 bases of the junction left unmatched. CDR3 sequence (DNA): TGCGCCAGCAGCTTGCTAGGACAGGGGGCGTCCCAGGGCTATGGCTACACCTTC. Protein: CASSLLGQGASQGYGYTF.

Written as DNA, the CDR3 is TGTGCCAGCAGCGCGACAGGAACAGCTAACTATGGCTACACCTTC. This sequence encodes CASSATGTANYGYTF. J is TRBJ1-2 and V is TRBV7-9; D possibly corresponds to TRBD1 (6 bases). The CDR3 contains 15 residues. CDR1 and CDR2 (germline): SEHNR, FQNEAQ (reference sequence). V lost 5 bases, J lost 0 bases, and 13 bases lay in between. Together with reference TRBV7-9 and TRBJ1-2, the CDR3 gives the full variable domain: DTGVSQNPRHKITKRGQNVTFRCDPISEHNRLYWYRQTLGQGPEFLTYFQNEAQLEKSRLLSDRFSAERPKGSFSTLEIQRTEQGDSAMYLCASSATGTANYGYTFGSGTRLTVV.

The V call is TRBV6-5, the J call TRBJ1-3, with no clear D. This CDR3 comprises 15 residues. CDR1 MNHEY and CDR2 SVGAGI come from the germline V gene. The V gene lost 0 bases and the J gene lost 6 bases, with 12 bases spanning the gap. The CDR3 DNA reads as TGTGCCAGCAGTTACTCCCATGGGTTCAAAAACACCATATATTTT. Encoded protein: CASSYSHGFKNTIYF.

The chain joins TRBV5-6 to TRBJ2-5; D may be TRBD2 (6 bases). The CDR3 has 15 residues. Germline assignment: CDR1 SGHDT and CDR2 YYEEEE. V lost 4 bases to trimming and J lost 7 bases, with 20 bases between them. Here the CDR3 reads CASSGGSGSMATQYF. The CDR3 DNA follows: TGTGCCAGCAGCGGAGGGAGTGGAAGTATGGCGACCCAGTACTTC.

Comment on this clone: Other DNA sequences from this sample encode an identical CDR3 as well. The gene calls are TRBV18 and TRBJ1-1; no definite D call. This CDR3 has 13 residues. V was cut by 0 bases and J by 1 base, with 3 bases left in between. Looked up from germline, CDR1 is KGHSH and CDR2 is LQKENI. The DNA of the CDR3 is TGTGCCAGCTCACCACCAGAGAACACTGAAGCTTTCTTT. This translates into CASSPPENTEAFF.

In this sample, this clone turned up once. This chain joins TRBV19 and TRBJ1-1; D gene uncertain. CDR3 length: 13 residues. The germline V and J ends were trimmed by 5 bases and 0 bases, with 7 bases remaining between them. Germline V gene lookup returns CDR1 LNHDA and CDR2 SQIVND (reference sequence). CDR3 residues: CASSQDLNTEAFF. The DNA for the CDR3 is TGTGCCAGTAGTCAGGACCTGAACACTGAAGCTTTCTTT. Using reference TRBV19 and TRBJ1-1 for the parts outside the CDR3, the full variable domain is DGGITQSPKYLFRKEGQNVTLSCEQNLNHDAMYWYRQDPGQGLRLIYYSQIVNDFQKGDIAEGYSVSREKKESFPLTVTSAQKNPTAFYLCASSQDLNTEAFFGQGTRLTVV.

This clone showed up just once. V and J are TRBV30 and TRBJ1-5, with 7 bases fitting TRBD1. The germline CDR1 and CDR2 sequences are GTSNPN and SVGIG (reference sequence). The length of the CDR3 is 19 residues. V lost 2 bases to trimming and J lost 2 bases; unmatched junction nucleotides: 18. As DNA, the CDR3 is TGTGCCTGGAGTCGGATAACACAGGGGCCGGAGGAGGGCAATCAGCCCCAGCATTTT. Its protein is CAWSRITQGPEEGNQPQHF.

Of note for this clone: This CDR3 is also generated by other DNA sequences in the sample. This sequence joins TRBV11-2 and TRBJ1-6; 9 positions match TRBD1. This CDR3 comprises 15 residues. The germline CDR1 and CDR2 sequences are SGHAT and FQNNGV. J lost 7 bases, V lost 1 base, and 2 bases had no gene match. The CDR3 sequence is CASSLGGTGNSPLHF. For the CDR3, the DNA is TGTGCCAGCAGCTTAGGAGGGACAGGGAATTCACCCCTCCACTTT.

The CDR3 reads CASSLSRRNTEAFF. The DNA for the CDR3 is TGCGCCAGCAGCTTGAGTCGACGGAACACTGAAGCTTTCTTT. The chain employs TRBV5-1 and TRBJ1-1; no clear D gene. V lost 1 base, J lost 1 base, and 8 bases lay in between. Per germline, CDR1 SGHRS and CDR2 YFSETQ. CDR3 size: 14 residues.

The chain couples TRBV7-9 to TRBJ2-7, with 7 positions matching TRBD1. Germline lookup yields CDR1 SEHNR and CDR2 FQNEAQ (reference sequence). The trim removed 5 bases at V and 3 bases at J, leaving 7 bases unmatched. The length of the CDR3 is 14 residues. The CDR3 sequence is CASSPRDRDYEQYF. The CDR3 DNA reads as TGTGCCAGCAGCCCCCGGGACAGAGACTACGAGCAGTACTTC.

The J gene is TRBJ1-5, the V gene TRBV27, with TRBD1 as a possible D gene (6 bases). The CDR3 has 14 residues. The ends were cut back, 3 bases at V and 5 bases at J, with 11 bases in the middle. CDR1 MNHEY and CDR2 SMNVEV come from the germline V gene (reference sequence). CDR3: CASSLEGGHQPQHF. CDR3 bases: TGTGCCAGCAGTTTGGAAGGGGGTCATCAGCCCCAGCATTTT.

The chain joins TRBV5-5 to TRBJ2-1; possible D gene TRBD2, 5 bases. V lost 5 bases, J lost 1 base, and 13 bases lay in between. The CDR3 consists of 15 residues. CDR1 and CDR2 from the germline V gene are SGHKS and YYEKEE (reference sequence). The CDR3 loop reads CASSLMDLSYNEQFF. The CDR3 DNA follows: TGTGCCAGCAGTTTGATGGACTTATCCTACAATGAGCAGTTCTTC. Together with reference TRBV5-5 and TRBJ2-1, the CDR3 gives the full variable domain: DAGVTQSPTHLIKTRGQQVTLRCSPISGHKSVSWYQQVLGQGPQFIFQYYEKEERGRGNFPDRFSARQFPNYSSELNVNALLLGDSALYLCASSLMDLSYNEQFFGPGTRLTVL.